This T cell receptor (beta chain) came from a study of cytomegalovirus exposure and HLA in healthy donors. Overall study findings and caveats: Using a false discovery rate of 0.05, a later analysis showed that 16,000 or so TCR beta sequences were associated with HLA alleles.

As for this clone: Its antigen is not identified.

A multiplex PCR was run with 60 Vbeta primers and 13 Jbeta primers. Some clones are missing from TCRdb's copy, which holds only in-frame ones; the method was immunoSEQ multiplex PCR. The table counts approximately 150,000 clones; 1.6% lies in the top ten. The V gene end was trimmed by 7 bases and the J gene end by 0 bases; junction bases not matched to a gene: 14. The germline CDR1 and CDR2 sequences are LGHNT and FRNRAP. The CDR3 length is 19 residues. The receptor's source is a woman aged 45-60 years in good health and CMV-seronegative. The chain combines TRBV12-5 with TRBJ2-1; 11 positions agree with TRBD1. Sequenced input: PBMCs. The CDR3 spells CASALGQGANLRSYNEQFF. The DNA for the CDR3 is TGTGCTAGTGCCTTAGGACAGGGGGCAAACCTTCGCTCCTACAATGAGCAGTTCTTC.